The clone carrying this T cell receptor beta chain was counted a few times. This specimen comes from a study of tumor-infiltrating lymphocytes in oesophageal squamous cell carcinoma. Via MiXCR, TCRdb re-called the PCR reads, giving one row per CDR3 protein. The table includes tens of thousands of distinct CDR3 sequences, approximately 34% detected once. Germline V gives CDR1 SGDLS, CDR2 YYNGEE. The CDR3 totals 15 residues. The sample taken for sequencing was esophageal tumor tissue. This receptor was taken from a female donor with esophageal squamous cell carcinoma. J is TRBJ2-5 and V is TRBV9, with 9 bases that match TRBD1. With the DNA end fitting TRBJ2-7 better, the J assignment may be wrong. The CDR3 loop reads CASSVDGTGIYEQYF. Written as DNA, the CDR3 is TGTGCCAGCAGCGTAGACGGGACAGGGATCTACGAGCAGTACTTC.